Below, 22 T cell receptor beta chains from the same sample are listed, as sequenced in a study of blood T cell repertoires in COVID-19. The protocol was immunoSEQ multiplex PCR, while the TCRdb copy is restricted to in-frame clones and leaves out a portion. The sample holds over 150,000 clones, under 95% seen once. Sequencing used peripheral blood. These receptors came from a man aged 50-59 years with acute or convalescent COVID-19.

V and J are TRBV10-2 and TRBJ1-5, with 8 bases fitting TRBD1. With V trimmed by 6 bases and J by 7 bases, 8 bases remained unmatched. The CDR3 covers 14 residues. CDR1 and CDR2 from the germline V gene are WSHSY and SAAADI. The CDR3 spells CASSRTGKRQPQHF. The CDR3 bases are TGCGCCAGCAGCCGGACAGGGAAGAGGCAGCCCCAGCATTTT.

The V and J genes are TRBV10-3 and TRBJ1-3; perhaps TRBD1 as D (5 bases). V gave up 6 bases and J gave up 0 bases, with 12 bases separating them. The CDR3 covers 15 residues. From germline, CDR1 is ENHRY and CDR2 SYGVKD. The CDR3 loop is CAISPPGLSGNTIYF. DNA of the CDR3: TGTGCCATCAGCCCACCGGGACTCTCTGGAAACACCATATATTTT.

This rearrangement joins TRBV7-8 to TRBJ1-1; TRBD1 aligns across 7 bases. The CDR3 contains 14 residues. Per germline, CDR1 SGHVS and CDR2 FQNEAQ. With 5 bases clipped from V and 1 base from J, the junction kept 4 bases outside the gene matches. The CDR3 sequence: CASSKGQSNTEAFF. In DNA, the CDR3 is TGTGCCAGCAGCAAGGGACAGTCGAACACTGAAGCTTTCTTT.

V usage is TRBV27 and J usage is TRBJ1-2; 7 bases line up with TRBD1. Germline V gene lookup returns CDR1 MNHEY and CDR2 SMNVEV (reference sequence). The CDR3 sequence is 15 residues long. The junction had 9 bases not matched to a gene; V was cut back by 3 bases and J by 5 bases. The CDR3 sequence is CASSLGVGRGYGYTF. The CDR3 coding sequence is TGTGCCAGCAGTTTGGGGGTGGGCAGGGGGTATGGCTACACCTTC.

J is TRBJ2-1 and V is TRBV28, with 8 bases that match TRBD2. J was trimmed by 10 bases and V by 3 bases; bases with no gene match: 11. This CDR3 has 15 amino acids. In germline, CDR1 is MDHEN, CDR2 SYDVKM. DNA of the CDR3: TGTGCCAGCAGTTTCGAGGGTAGCGGGAACTGGGAGCAGTTCTTC. This sequence encodes CASSFEGSGNWEQFF.

The V call is TRBV7-2, the J call TRBJ2-3; maybe TRBD2 (5 bases). The CDR3 is 14 residues long. With 0 bases removed from V and 4 bases from J, the gap between germline ends came to 8 bases. The V gene's germline CDR1 is SGHTA and CDR2 FQGNSA. The CDR3 DNA follows: TGTGCCAGCAGCTTAGCGCTAGCATCAGATACGCAGTATTTT. This codes for CASSLALASDTQYF.

The chain recombines TRBV9 with TRBJ2-1; possible D gene TRBD2, 5 bases. There are 13 residues in the CDR3. The germline V and J ends were trimmed by 4 bases and 8 bases, with 13 bases remaining between them. From germline, CDR1 is SGDLS and CDR2 YYNGEE. This CDR3 is CASSPRTFDEQFF. The DNA for the CDR3 is TGTGCCAGCAGCCCAAGGACTTTTGATGAGCAGTTCTTC.

The chain joins TRBV28 to TRBJ1-5, with 7 bases matching TRBD1. CDR1 is MDHEN and CDR2 is SYDVKM in the germline V gene. The CDR3 contains 15 residues. V lost 5 bases and J lost 2; bases outside the gene matches: 6. This chain's CDR3 is CASSTIGTGNQPQHF. DNA for the CDR3: TGTGCCAGCAGTACTATAGGGACAGGCAATCAGCCCCAGCATTTT.

The chain links TRBV2 to TRBJ2-2; 8 bases align to TRBD1. CDR1 SNHLY and CDR2 FYNNEI come from the germline V gene. V lost 10 bases and J lost 7; bases outside the gene matches: 5. This CDR3 has 12 residues. The CDR3 sequence is CANQGAGGELFF. In nucleotides, the CDR3 is TGTGCCAACCAGGGGGCCGGCGGGGAGCTGTTTTTT.

This sequence joins TRBV6-5 and TRBJ1-4; D is unclear. Between the trimmed V and J ends, which lost 2 bases and 8 bases, there was a span of 6 bases. This CDR3 region has 12 residues. Germline loops: CDR1 MNHEY, CDR2 SVGAGI. The chain's CDR3 is CASSYSGEKLFF. The CDR3 nucleotides are TGTGCCAGCAGTTACAGCGGGGAAAAACTGTTTTTT.

The chain has TRBV9 and TRBJ2-7; TRBD1 aligns across 9 bases. This CDR3 spans 16 amino acids. The germline gives CDR1 SGDLS, CDR2 YYNGEE. Losses at the gene ends were 3 bases for V and 4 bases for J; bases not matched to a gene: 11. CDR3 coding DNA: TGTGCCAGCAGCGAGGGTTCCGGGACAGGGTCTTACGAGCAGTACTTC. This sequence encodes CASSEGSGTGSYEQYF. Full variable domain (remainder filled in from reference TRBV9 and TRBJ2-7): DSGVTQTPKHLITATGQRVTLRCSPRSGDLSVYWYQQSLDQGLQFLIQYYNGEERAKGNILERFSAQQFPDLHSELNLSSLELGDSALYFCASSEGSGTGSYEQYFGPGTRLTVT.

The chain links TRBV24-1 to TRBJ1-2; perhaps TRBD1 as D (5 bases). This CDR3 contains 12 residues. Germline assignment: CDR1 KGHDR and CDR2 SFDVKD. With 4 bases removed from V and 8 bases from J, the gap between germline ends came to 10 bases. In DNA, the CDR3 is TGTGCCACCAGTGACACAGGCAGCGGCTACACCTTC. Its translation is CATSDTGSGYTF.

The chain uses TRBV7-9 and TRBJ2-2; 11 bases match TRBD2. CDR1 and CDR2 (germline): SEHNR, FQNEAQ (reference sequence). Trimming took 5 bases from V and 8 from J; bases not matched to a gene: 4. The length of the CDR3 is 14 residues. CDR3 sequence: CASSLLAGAGELFF. The CDR3 bases are TGTGCCAGCAGCCTACTAGCGGGAGCTGGGGAGCTGTTTTTT. Full variable domain (remainder filled in from reference TRBV7-9 and TRBJ2-2): DTGVSQNPRHKITKRGQNVTFRCDPISEHNRLYWYRQTLGQGPEFLTYFQNEAQLEKSRLLSDRFSAERPKGSFSTLEIQRTEQGDSAMYLCASSLLAGAGELFFGEGSRLTVL.

The rearrangement joins TRBV20-1 to TRBJ1-2, with a tentative D call TRBD1 (5 bases). CDR1 is DFQATT and CDR2 is SNEGSKA in the germline V gene (reference sequence). The CDR3 runs 11 residues. V lost 7 bases and J lost 8, with 14 bases in between. The CDR3 here is CSVSGTGGYTF. CDR3 DNA: TGCAGTGTGTCCGGGACTGGGGGCTACACCTTC.

The chain employs TRBV7-2 and TRBJ2-2; possible D gene TRBD1, 8 bases. This CDR3 is 15 amino acids long. Trimming took off 5 bases at V and 4 bases at J, with 14 bases between the two ends. Germline-derived CDR1 and CDR2 are SGHTA and FQGNSA. The DNA of the CDR3 is TGTGCCAGCAGCGCCTACAGGGGGGGCACCGGGGAGCTGTTTTTT. Its protein product is CASSAYRGGTGELFF.

The chain couples TRBV27 to TRBJ1-1; 7 bases are shared with TRBD1. The V gene's germline CDR1 is MNHEY and CDR2 SMNVEV (reference sequence). Trimming took 7 bases from V and 3 from J; bases not matched to a gene: 11. The CDR3 is 15 residues long. The CDR3 DNA sequence: TGTGCCAGCATCCGACAGGGTTGGGGCGACACTGAAGCTTTCTTT. Translating it yields CASIRQGWGDTEAFF.

This clone occurred once. The chain combines TRBV27 with TRBJ2-7; 9 nucleotides align to TRBD2. CDR3 length: 13 amino acids. The junction had 1 base not matched to a gene; V was cut back by 6 bases and J by 1 base. CDR1 and CDR2 from the germline V gene are MNHEY and SMNVEV (reference sequence). The CDR3 here is CASSLAGSYEQYF. The CDR3 region has the DNA TGTGCCAGCAGCCTAGCGGGATCCTACGAGCAGTACTTC.

This rearrangement joins TRBV24-1 to TRBJ1-1; TRBD1 is a possible D gene (6 bases). Trimming removed 4 bases from V and 2 bases from J, with 13 bases in between. CDR1 and CDR2 (germline): KGHDR, SFDVKD. This CDR3 is built from 15 residues. CDR3 in amino acids: CATSDRGSPNTEAFF. DNA of the CDR3: TGTGCCACCAGTGACAGGGGCTCTCCAAACACTGAAGCTTTCTTT.

This clone was counted a few times. The gene calls are TRBV5-1 and TRBJ2-7; TRBD1 aligns across 7 bases. The CDR3 spans 14 residues. Germline V gives CDR1 SGHRS, CDR2 YFSETQ. The V and J ends lost 2 bases and 2 bases, in that order; junction bases with no gene match: 4. CDR3 in amino acids: CASSLHDRAYEQYV. The DNA for the CDR3 is TGCGCCAGCAGCTTACATGACAGGGCCTACGAGCAGTACGTC.

This chain uses TRBV6-5 with TRBJ2-3; a weak D match, TRBD2 (5 bases). The V gene's germline CDR1 is MNHEY and CDR2 SVGAGI. The germline V and J ends were trimmed by 0 bases and 7 bases, with 14 bases remaining between them. The CDR3 runs 15 residues. This chain's CDR3 is CASSYSSGSSNTQYF. The CDR3 DNA is TGTGCCAGCAGTTACTCGAGTGGGAGTTCGAATACGCAGTATTTT.

This clone was seen once. The rearrangement uses TRBV24-1 and TRBJ1-3; D uncertain. The V and J ends lost 7 bases and 2 bases respectively, with 11 bases between them. This CDR3 is built from 14 residues. CDR1 and CDR2 from the germline V gene are KGHDR and SFDVKD. The CDR3 nucleotides are TGTGCCACCAGCGGTCGGGAGCCTGGAAACACCATATATTTT. Protein product: CATSGREPGNTIYF.

The chain has TRBV2 and TRBJ2-1; a possible D gene is TRBD2 (6 bases). Trimming took off 6 bases at V and 2 bases at J, with 11 bases between the two ends. This CDR3 region has 14 residues. CDR1 is SNHLY, CDR2 FYNNEI, per germline. The CDR3 nucleotides read TGTGCCAGCAGCTACACGGGAGCCTACAATGAGCAGTTCTTC. Translated: CASSYTGAYNEQFF. Full variable domain (missing parts from reference TRBV2 and TRBJ2-1): EPEVTQTPSHQVTQMGQEVILRCVPISNHLYFYWYRQILGQKVEFLVSFYNNEISEKSEIFDDQFSVERPDGSNFTLKIRSTKLEDSAMYFCASSYTGAYNEQFFGPGTRLTVL.